This T cell receptor (beta chain) was observed in a study of shared clonotypes between healthy human individuals (TCRdb year 2020). About the full investigation: The cohort included a few men and a couple of women between 18 and 49 years of age. Per donor, three plates each were used for CD4 naive and CD4 memory, two for CD8 naive, and one for CD8 memory. Libraries were prepared and TCR repertoires were sequenced by different laboratories using diverse techniques, in order to increase sequencing depth and limit assay-specific biases. To estimate repertoire size and how much clonotypes are shared between individuals, the study performed deep sequencing of blood TCR repertoires from roughly five healthy adults. Leukapheresis yielded between about 0.94 and 8.9 billion PBMCs per donor.

Note on this clone: Its target antigen remains unknown. No base-level quality is on record; no much larger clone is a single base apart.

Summary of the overall study and its limitations: Pairwise subsampling led to the expectation that sequencing depth would affect the degree of clonotype sharing among donors. Clonotypes shared by all four sorted-subset donors showed higher generation probabilities than non-shared clonotypes. Even with the large sequencing depth, rarefaction of the sorted-subset datasets indicated that sequencing was incomplete. Because the study included only a small number of donors, the genetic and exposure-history diversity represented was limited. Sharing across a handful of donors was observed for approximately 5% of naive CD4, 3% to 3.5% of naive CD8, around 2.5% of memory CD4, and around 0.42% of memory CD8 clonotypes. Estimated clonotype richness was generally larger for naive than for memory subsets. Only blood was sampled, and tissue TCR repertoires likely differ from those in blood.

Using the deep immunoSEQ assay, multiplex PCR amplified TCR CDR3 regions from genomic DNA. For each cell subset, the extracted genomic DNA was distributed evenly across all wells of several immunoSEQ 96-well plates, and each plate served as one replicate. For sorted subsets, each replicate PCR was loaded with roughly 190 ng genomic DNA, equivalent to 30,000 or so T cell genomes. Purified libraries were quantified with a Qubit 3.0 fluorometer, sized on a Bioanalyzer 2100, and re-quantified with the KAPA Library Quantification kit. Every immunoSEQ 96-well plate was sequenced on a dedicated single-read 150-cycle Illumina NextSeq 550 flow cell. The authors' pipeline ran thus. The immunoSEQ output contained only junctional sequences without quality scores, so filtering could not match that applied to full-length reads. Sequences were annotated with PyIR, a Python wrapper for IgBLAST v1.9, using IMGT germline references to assign V/J genes and CDR3. Reads with weak V/J assignments (E-value above 1e-6), missing CDR3, stop codons, out-of-frame junctions, or ambiguous translated residues were removed. A V3J clonotype was defined by an identical inferred V gene, J gene, and CDR3 amino acid sequence. Percentage overlap between repertoires was calculated by dividing the number of shared unique clonotypes by the size of the smaller repertoire. Three approaches were used to assess repertoire richness: RTK rarefaction, the Chao1 estimator, and Recon v2.1 estimates of unobserved clonotypes. For all TCRbeta clonotypes obtained by the gDNA method from a few donors, generation probabilities were computed with OLGA. In its TCRdb copy, this immuneACCESS table keeps in-frame sequences only and misses some clones. Where compared with another copy, unresolved V genes explain less than half of these, and the others have no known cause. V, J and clone size reflect that table, while D and trimming were determined from the DNA. This sample comprises around 240,000 clones, 65% of them detected only once. The leading ten clones occupy 11% of the sample.

Healthy HIV-negative adults with no recently reported acute infections or vaccinations were included as donors. Every donor was a Caucasian adult residing in Nashville, Tennessee, USA. CD4+ T cells were enriched by magnetic negative selection; naive cells were then positively selected on CD45RA, and the negative fraction formed the memory subset. Blood was obtained by leukapheresis, after which PBMCs were separated by Ficoll-Histopaque density gradient centrifugation and cryopreserved in liquid nitrogen vapor phase. Analytical flow cytometry was used to check the purity and quantity of every magnetically sorted T cell population. From each sorted fraction, genomic DNA was isolated and quantified by UV absorbance on a Nanodrop 2000c. Taken from the germline V gene, the CDR1 and CDR2 loops are SGHTA and FQGTGA. The cysteine opens and the phenylalanine closes a CDR3 of 15 amino acids. The retained sequence is limited to the CDR3, 45 bases, with the frame set at the first base. The junction shows trimming of 5 bases on V and 1 base on J, and the gene matches do not reach 3 bases of it.

The V and J segments used are TRBV7-3 and TRBJ2-1, with 9 bases aligning to TRBD1. Specimen: memory CD4+ T cells sorted from blood. In the paper's terms, the cell subset or site label means: CD45RA-negative fraction. This receptor was obtained from a man aged 30-40 years in good health. The CDR3 has the sequence CASSRTGESYNEQFF. The sequenced DNA: TGTGCCAGCAGCCGGACAGGGGAGTCCTACAATGAGCAGTTCTTC. Reference TRBV7-3 and TRBJ2-1 proteins supply the regions before and after the CDR3; the full variable domain is: GAGVSQTPSNKVTEKGKYVELRCDPISGHTALYWYRQSLGQGPEFLIYFQGTGAADDSGLPNDRFFAVRPEGSVSTLKIQRTERGDSAVYLCASSRTGESYNEQFFGPGTRLTVL.